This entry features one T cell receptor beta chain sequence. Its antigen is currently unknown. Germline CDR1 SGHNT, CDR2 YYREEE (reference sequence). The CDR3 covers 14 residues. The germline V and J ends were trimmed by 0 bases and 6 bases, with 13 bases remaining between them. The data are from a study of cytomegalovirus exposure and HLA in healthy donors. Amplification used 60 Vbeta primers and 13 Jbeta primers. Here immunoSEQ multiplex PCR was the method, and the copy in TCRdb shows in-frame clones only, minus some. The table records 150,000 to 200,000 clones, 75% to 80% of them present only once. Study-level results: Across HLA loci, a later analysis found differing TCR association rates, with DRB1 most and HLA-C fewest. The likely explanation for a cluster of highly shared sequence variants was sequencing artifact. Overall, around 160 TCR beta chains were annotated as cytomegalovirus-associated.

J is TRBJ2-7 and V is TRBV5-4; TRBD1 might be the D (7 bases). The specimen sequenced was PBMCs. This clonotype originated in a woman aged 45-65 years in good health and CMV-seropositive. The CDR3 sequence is CASSLAQGRREQYF. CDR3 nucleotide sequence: TGTGCCAGCAGCTTGGCACAGGGGAGGCGCGAGCAGTACTTC.